A selection of T cell receptor beta chains follows, all from one sample in a study of blood T cell repertoires in COVID-19. TCRdb's table, derived via immunoSEQ multiplex PCR, lists solely in-frame clones and lacks some. In the table there are approximately 130,000 clones, around four fifths of which are singletons. Sequenced sample: peripheral blood. All receptors come from a human donor in a cohort sampled during active COVID-19. The conserved cysteine and the conserved F or W are not part of the CDR3 here. The order of the fields is V gene, CDR3 length, CDR3 protein.

TRBV19 | 11 | ASSMASTDTQY
TRBV19 | 13 | ASSKIPRDLGPQH
TRBV7-6 | 15 | ASSLEYHLAAYNEQF
TRBV6-6 | 11 | ASSPGYDNEQF
TRBV18 | 12 | ASSPRIGGHGYT
TRBV4-2 | 13 | ASSQETGPNYGYT
TRBV19 | 13 | ASRDPGLAMDEQF
TRBV6-5 | 12 | ASSYSGGAGELF
TRBV5-1 | 14 | ASRGGRGSPRETQY
TRBV5-1 | 13 | ASSSEGVAGDTQY
TRBV30 | 10 | AFLRQGTEQY
TRBV12-5 | 11 | ASGPATGAEQY
TRBV5-4 | 13 | ASSFTGAFGGEQY
TRBV5-1 | 14 | ASSLSGLAQQETQY
TRBV30 | 10 | AWAKGAPEAF
TRBV19 | 15 | ASSLRTSGGVGETQY
TRBV14 | 15 | ASSLVPGQFGVGELF
TRBV6-4 | 12 | ASSRGGSTDTQY
TRBV6-1 | 13 | ASSESGQGVEKLF